Shown below are 26 T cell receptor beta chains from a single sample sequenced in a study of cytomegalovirus exposure and HLA in healthy donors. In the PCR, 60 Vbeta and 13 Jbeta primers were used. Measured with immunoSEQ multiplex PCR; TCRdb has only the in-frame clones, and not every one. The sample has about 190,000 clones, around 90% seen once. Sequenced material: PBMCs. These receptors were collected from a woman under 30 in good health and CMV-seronegative.

The chain links TRBV5-8 to TRBJ2-1; 10 bases line up with TRBD2. V was pared by 0 bases and J by 8 bases, with 5 bases of the junction left unmatched. This CDR3 region has 15 residues. CDR1 and CDR2 from the germline V gene are SGHTS and YDEGEE. CDR3 sequence reads: CASSLGTSGTDEQFF. The CDR3, as DNA: TGTGCCAGCAGCTTGGGCACTAGCGGGACAGATGAGCAGTTCTTC.

The chain recombines TRBV2 with TRBJ2-7, with 8 bases lining up with TRBD1. Germline V gene sequence: CDR1 SNHLY, CDR2 FYNNEI. V was pared by 3 bases and J by 2 bases, with 9 bases of the junction left unmatched. The CDR3 sequence is 16 residues long. The CDR3 loop is CASSDPVDRAPYEQYF. In nucleotides, the CDR3 is TGTGCCAGCAGTGACCCCGTGGACAGGGCCCCCTACGAGCAGTACTTC. The full variable domain, in which reference TRBV2 and TRBJ2-7 provide the parts outside the CDR3, is EPEVTQTPSHQVTQMGQEVILRCVPISNHLYFYWYRQILGQKVEFLVSFYNNEISEKSEIFDDQFSVERPDGSNFTLKIRSTKLEDSAMYFCASSDPVDRAPYEQYFGPGTRLTVT.

The chain carries TRBV19 and TRBJ1-1, with a weak D call TRBD1 (5 bases). V gave up 5 bases and J gave up 7 bases, with 8 bases separating them. Germline V gene data show CDR1 as LNHDA and CDR2 as SQIVND (reference sequence). This CDR3 contains 11 residues. The CDR3 loop reads CASSGHLEAFF. DNA of the CDR3: TGTGCCAGTAGTGGACATCTTGAAGCTTTCTTT.

The genes are TRBV7-2 and TRBJ2-5; 11 positions agree with TRBD2. The CDR3 is made up of 17 amino acids. Germline CDR1 is SGHTA and CDR2 is FQGNSA. Germline trimming cut 0 bases from V and 4 bases from J; bases unmatched to any gene: 7. The CDR3 is CASSLALAGGSRETQYF. The CDR3, as DNA: TGTGCCAGCAGCTTAGCTTTAGCGGGGGGGTCCCGAGAGACCCAGTACTTC.

The chain's CDR3 is CASRTPIYTGELFF. CDR3 bases: TGTGCCAGCAGGACACCGATATACACCGGGGAGCTGTTTTTT. The gene calls are TRBV6-1 and TRBJ2-2; D call uncertain. V was trimmed by 6 bases and J by 3 bases, leaving 11 bases between them. Germline lookup yields CDR1 MNHNS and CDR2 SASEGT. This CDR3 spans 14 amino acids.

The chain is built from TRBV27 and TRBJ1-2; D gene ambiguous. Germline values: CDR1 MNHEY, CDR2 SMNVEV (reference sequence). V was pared by 5 bases and J by 5 bases, with 24 bases between. The CDR3 contains 17 residues. DNA for the CDR3: TGTGCCAGCAGTCTGACGAAATCCACAGCAGTTAGATATGGCTACACCTTC. Translation: CASSLTKSTAVRYGYTF.

V and J are TRBV19 and TRBJ2-7; 7 bases agree with TRBD2. The V segment lost 5 bases and the J segment 6 bases; nucleotides outside the gene matches: 1. Germline V gene lookup returns CDR1 LNHDA and CDR2 SQIVND (reference sequence). The CDR3 is 11 amino acids. The CDR3 nucleotides read TGTGCCAGTAGTGGCGGGGGCGAGCAGTACTTC. It encodes CASSGGGEQYF.

Remarks on this clone: The junction departs from germline at one end; a sequencing error may be responsible. This chain connects TRBV6-5 to TRBJ1-4; D is possibly TRBD1 (5 bases). The CDR3 sequence is 13 residues long. Germline V gene sequence: CDR1 MNHEY, CDR2 SVGAGI. CDR3 nucleotides: TGTGCCAGCAGTTTACAGGTTAATCAAAAACTGTTTTTT. This translates into CASSLQVNQKLFF.

The genes are TRBV11-2 and TRBJ1-1, with D perhaps matching TRBD1 (5 bases). The CDR3 loop spans 15 amino acids. Germline CDR1 is SGHAT and CDR2 is FQNNGV. Trimming took off 5 bases at V and 0 bases at J, with 13 bases between the two ends. CDR3 residues: CASSHVGHLNTEAFF. The DNA for the CDR3 is TGTGCCAGCAGCCACGTGGGGCATTTGAACACTGAAGCTTTCTTT.

This chain links TRBV2 with TRBJ2-7, with 10 positions matching TRBD1. V dropped 4 bases and J dropped 6; count of bases not matched to a gene: 9. The V gene's germline CDR1 is SNHLY and CDR2 FYNNEI. This CDR3 spans 15 amino acids. CDR3 coding DNA: TGTGCCAGCAGTGTTAGTGGGACAGGGGTATCCGAGCAGTACTTC. This translates into CASSVSGTGVSEQYF.

The genes are TRBV19 and TRBJ2-1; D remains unclear. Germline assignment: CDR1 LNHDA and CDR2 SQIVND (reference sequence). The CDR3 consists of 13 residues. V was trimmed by 1 base and J by 9 bases, leaving 10 bases between them. CDR3 DNA: TGTGCCAGTAGTATAGGGAAGGCTAGTGAGCAGTTCTTC. It encodes CASSIGKASEQFF.

The chain couples TRBV4-1 to TRBJ2-3; 13 nucleotides line up with TRBD2. The CDR3 spans 19 residues. Germline V lookup: CDR1 MGHRA, CDR2 YSYEKL. The trim removed 2 bases at V and 1 base at J, leaving 9 bases unmatched. The CDR3 here is CASSQLGLAGAGGTDTQYF. CDR3 bases: TGCGCCAGCAGCCAACTCGGACTAGCGGGAGCGGGAGGCACAGATACGCAGTATTTT.

The gene calls are TRBV5-1 and TRBJ2-1; 8 nucleotides agree with TRBD2. Germline CDR1 and CDR2: SGHRS and YFSETQ. Losses at the gene ends were 4 bases for V and 5 bases for J; bases not matched to a gene: 17. This CDR3 has 18 amino acids. The CDR3 DNA reads TGCGCCAGCAGCCGGGGGGCGGGAGGCGCCCTCCATAACAATGAGCAGTTCTTC. Translation: CASSRGAGGALHNNEQFF.

This chain uses TRBV7-6 with TRBJ2-1; 7 bases match TRBD2. Looked up from germline, CDR1 is SGHVS and CDR2 is FNYEAQ. CDR3 size: 17 residues. Germline trimming cut 1 base from V and 6 bases from J; bases unmatched to any gene: 12. CDR3 protein: CASSLGQVAAGTNEQFF. The DNA for the CDR3 is TGTGCCAGCAGCTTAGGTCAGGTTGCAGCGGGAACCAATGAGCAGTTCTTC.

The chain has TRBV18 and TRBJ2-5; D possibly corresponds to TRBD1 (5 bases). The length of the CDR3 is 15 residues. The V gene lost 2 bases and the J gene lost 2 bases, with 12 bases spanning the gap. Germline values: CDR1 KGHSH, CDR2 LQKENI. The CDR3 loop reads CASSPGASGQETQYF. CDR3 bases: TGTGCCAGCTCACCAGGGGCTTCCGGGCAAGAGACCCAGTACTTC.

The chain employs TRBV10-3 and TRBJ2-7, with D perhaps matching TRBD1 (6 bases). Looked up from germline, CDR1 is ENHRY and CDR2 is SYGVKD. V dropped 8 bases and J dropped 5 bases, with 22 bases sitting between them. The length of the CDR3 is 15 residues. The CDR3 DNA reads TGTGCCATCGGGGCGAGGGACAACCGTCCCCACGAGCAGTACTTC. This codes for CAIGARDNRPHEQYF.

The rearrangement joins TRBV15 to TRBJ2-7, with TRBD2 identical over 10 bases. The V gene's germline CDR1 is LNHNV and CDR2 YYDKDF (reference sequence). The CDR3 extends over 15 amino acids. V was clipped by 0 bases and J by 6 bases; unmatched bases: 5. The CDR3 DNA reads as TGTGCCACCAGCAGAGATTTGAGCGGGAGGGGCGAGCAGTACTTC. It is translated as CATSRDLSGRGEQYF.

The chain uses TRBV5-1 and TRBJ1-4; TRBD1 matches 7 bases. Per germline, CDR1 SGHRS and CDR2 YFSETQ. Trimming cost V 3 bases and J 4 bases; bases outside gene matches: 6. This CDR3 has 15 amino acids. CDR3 in amino acids: CASSSGTAFNEKLFF. The CDR3 DNA reads as TGCGCCAGCAGCTCCGGGACAGCCTTTAATGAAAAACTGTTTTTT. Full variable domain (outside the CDR3, taken from reference TRBV5-1 and TRBJ1-4): KAGVTQTPRYLIKTRGQQVTLSCSPISGHRSVSWYQQTPGQGLQFLFEYFSETQRNKGNFPGRFSGRQFSNSRSEMNVSTLELGDSALYLCASSSGTAFNEKLFFGSGTQLSVL.

This clone was counted between two and nine times. The chain combines TRBV5-4 with TRBJ2-3; 13 positions match TRBD2. Per the germline V gene, CDR1 is SGHNT and CDR2 is YYREEE (reference sequence). The CDR3 totals 15 residues. The junction had 2 bases not matched to a gene; V was cut back by 4 bases and J by 3 bases. DNA for the CDR3: TGTGCCAGCAGCGGGGGACTAGCGGGGACAGATACGCAGTATTTT. The encoded protein is CASSGGLAGTDTQYF.

This rearrangement joins TRBV5-1 to TRBJ2-3; 7 bases match TRBD2. V shed 1 base and J 5 bases; nucleotides not matched to a gene: 7. The germline V gene encodes CDR1 SGHRS and CDR2 YFSETQ. The CDR3 runs to 15 residues. The CDR3: CASSLLLATVDTQYF. DNA of the CDR3: TGCGCCAGCAGCTTGCTACTAGCGACCGTAGATACGCAGTATTTT.

The chain is built from TRBV7-9 and TRBJ2-3; 10 positions match TRBD2. V lost 3 bases and J lost 1; bases outside the gene matches: 1. There are 15 residues in the CDR3. Germline V lookup: CDR1 SEHNR, CDR2 FQNEAQ (reference sequence). The CDR3 DNA reads TGTGCCAGCAGCTTCAGCGGGGGGGGCACAGATACGCAGTATTTT. Amino acid sequence: CASSFSGGGTDTQYF.

This clone has just a few counts. The chain joins TRBV9 to TRBJ2-2; D might be TRBD2 (6 bases). CDR3 length: 17 residues. Germline V gene sequence: CDR1 SGDLS, CDR2 YYNGEE. Trimming shortened V by 0 bases and J by 6 bases, and 18 bases separated the two germline ends. In DNA form, the CDR3 reads TGTGCCAGCAGCGTAGAAGGCCGGGGTAGGAGGGCCGGGGAGCTGTTTTTT. Its protein is CASSVEGRGRRAGELFF.

This chain uses TRBV6-4 with TRBJ2-2; unclear D gene. The V gene's germline CDR1 is MRHNA and CDR2 SNTAGT. The CDR3 consists of 14 residues. The V end lost 5 bases, the J end lost 0 bases, and 7 bases lay between the germline ends. This CDR3 reads CASSLGANTGELFF. The CDR3 DNA is TGTGCCAGCAGTCTGGGCGCGAACACCGGGGAGCTGTTTTTT.

This sequence joins TRBV28 and TRBJ1-4; D is ambiguous. Trimming removed 2 bases from V and 8 bases from J, with 21 bases in between. This CDR3 comprises 17 residues. The germline V gene encodes CDR1 MDHEN and CDR2 SYDVKM. CDR3 DNA: TGTGCCAGCAGTTTACAGGCTGGCGGGGTTTTAGGCGAAAAACTGTTTTTT. Translated, it gives CASSLQAGGVLGEKLFF.

The J gene is TRBJ2-7, the V gene TRBV5-4; possible D gene TRBD1, 5 bases. Germline-derived CDR1 and CDR2 are SGHNT and YYREEE (reference sequence). V was clipped by 4 bases and J by 2 bases, with 13 bases between them. The CDR3 runs 14 residues. The CDR3 coding sequence is TGTGCCAGCAGCACCATAGACAGCACCTACGAGCAGTACTTC. Translated, it gives CASSTIDSTYEQYF.

The genes are TRBV7-8 and TRBJ1-2, with 7 bases matching TRBD1. This CDR3 spans 14 amino acids. V lost 5 bases to trimming and J lost 5 bases; unmatched junction nucleotides: 8. Per the germline V gene, CDR1 is SGHVS and CDR2 is FQNEAQ. The CDR3 is CASSRTGNLYGYTF. The CDR3 DNA reads as TGTGCCAGCAGCCGGACAGGAAATCTATATGGCTACACCTTC. The full variable domain, its missing parts supplied by reference TRBV7-8 and TRBJ1-2, is GAGVSQSPRYKVAKRGQDVALRCDPISGHVSLFWYQQALGQGPEFLTYFQNEAQLDKSGLPSDRFFAERPEGSVSTLKIQRTQQEDSAVYLCASSRTGNLYGYTFGSGTRLTVV.